Following are 22 T cell receptor beta chains from one sample sequenced in a study of CD8 T cells in Susac syndrome. An amount of RNA that ranged from about 0.45 to 1 ug was reverse transcribed with random hexamers. One entry per CDR3 protein results from TCRdb running MiXCR on the immunoSEQ multiplex PCR reads. This table has roughly 140,000 distinct CDR3 sequences, 90% to 95% appearing once. Material for sequencing was CD8+ T cells from PBMCs. Receptors were obtained from a human donor with multiple sclerosis.

About this clonotype: At one of its ends the junction is not consistent with the germline gene, which may arise from a read error. The V call is TRBV3-1, the J call TRBJ2-6, with 7 bases lining up with TRBD2. In germline, CDR1 is LGHDT, CDR2 YNNKEL (reference sequence). There are 15 residues in the CDR3. The CDR3 DNA follows: TGTGCCAGCAGTCAAGGCCAGGGAGGGCGGTGTGTCCTGACTTTC. The encoded protein is CASSQGQGGRCVLTF. The entire variable domain, with the rest obtained from reference TRBV3-1 and TRBJ2-6, is as follows: DTAVSQTPKYLVTQMGNDKSIKCEQNLGHDTMYWYKQDSKKFLKIMFSYNNKELIINETVPNRFSPKSPDKAHLNLHINSLELGDSAVYFCASSQGQGGRCVLTFGAGSRLTVL.

The CDR3 loop reads CSVVVGTGELFF. The CDR3 bases are TGCAGCGTTGTAGTGGGGACCGGGGAGCTGTTTTTT. The rearrangement uses TRBV29-1 and TRBJ2-2; D gene uncertain. The V gene's germline CDR1 is SQVTM and CDR2 ANQGSEA. The CDR3 extends over 12 amino acids. Trimming pared 4 bases from V and 5 bases from J, leaving 8 bases between.

V usage is TRBV6-5 and J usage is TRBJ1-5, with 7 bases fitting TRBD1. Germline V gene sequence: CDR1 MNHEY, CDR2 SVGAGI. V shed 4 bases, J shed 0 bases, and the junction held 3 bases outside the gene matches. The CDR3 extends over 15 amino acids. CDR3 sequence reads: CASSSSGGSNQPQHF. The CDR3 nucleotides read TGTGCCAGCAGTTCGTCAGGGGGTAGCAATCAGCCCCAGCATTTT.

The chain recombines TRBV3-1 with TRBJ2-1, with 7 bases aligning to TRBD2. Looked up from germline, CDR1 is LGHDT and CDR2 is YNNKEL (reference sequence). The CDR3 loop spans 16 amino acids. Trimming cost V 4 bases and J 4 bases; bases outside gene matches: 10. For the CDR3, the DNA is TGTGCCAGCAGCCCCTTCCCCCGGGAGGAATACAATGAGCAGTTCTTC. It specifies CASSPFPREEYNEQFF.

This rearrangement joins TRBV7-9 to TRBJ2-5, with D possibly being TRBD2 (5 bases). The V gene's germline CDR1 is SEHNR and CDR2 FQNEAQ (reference sequence). The V and J ends lost 0 bases and 2 bases respectively, with 19 bases between them. The CDR3 has 18 amino acids. CDR3 in DNA: TGTGCCAGCAGCTTAGCCTGGGGTGGCGGGCAGCGGCAAGAGACCCAGTACTTC. Translated: CASSLAWGGGQRQETQYF.

This sequence joins TRBV6-5 and TRBJ1-2; no clear D. CDR1 is MNHEY, CDR2 SVGAGI, per germline. V was pared by 0 bases and J by 8 bases, with 13 bases between. CDR3 size: 14 residues. The CDR3 region has the DNA TGTGCCAGCAGTTACTCAGAGGGAGTGGAGGGCTACACCTTC. It specifies CASSYSEGVEGYTF.

This clonotype was found once. The V call is TRBV29-1, the J call TRBJ1-3, with D possibly matching TRBD1 (5 bases). Germline V lookup: CDR1 SQVTM, CDR2 ANQGSEA. Trimming removed 7 bases from V and 4 bases from J, with 8 bases in between. The CDR3 sequence is 11 residues long. The CDR3 DNA reads TGCAGCGCATGGGGGGGAAACACCATATATTTT. Translation: CSAWGGNTIYF.

The rearrangement uses TRBV19 and TRBJ1-4; D is perhaps TRBD1 (6 bases). From germline, CDR1 is LNHDA and CDR2 SQIVND (reference sequence). The V and J ends lost 0 bases and 7 bases respectively, with 9 bases between them. The CDR3 covers 14 residues. The chain's CDR3 is CASSIEGAAEKLFF. The CDR3, as DNA: TGTGCCAGTAGTATAGAGGGGGCAGCTGAAAAACTGTTTTTT.

The chain carries TRBV9 and TRBJ1-3; D is undetermined. The germline gives CDR1 SGDLS, CDR2 YYNGEE. This CDR3 has 13 amino acids. The ends were cut back, 2 bases at V and 1 base at J, with 4 bases in the middle. CDR3 DNA sequence: TGTGCCAGCAGCGTTAAATCTGGAAACACCATATATTTT. Encoded protein: CASSVKSGNTIYF.

The chain combines TRBV9 with TRBJ2-1, with D possibly matching TRBD2 (7 bases). The CDR3 is made up of 14 amino acids. The V end lost 0 bases, the J end lost 9 bases, and 13 bases lay between the germline ends. Germline CDR1 SGDLS, CDR2 YYNGEE. The CDR3 sequence: CASSVEGGGGEQFF. The DNA of the CDR3 is TGTGCCAGCAGCGTAGAAGGCGGGGGCGGTGAGCAGTTCTTC.

In its sample, this clonotype was seen once. The CDR3 loop reads CASSYGTRFYNEQFF. CDR3 sequence (DNA): TGTGCCAGCAGTTACGGGACAAGATTCTACAATGAGCAGTTCTTC. The chain uses TRBV12-3 or TRBV12-4 and TRBJ2-1; TRBD1 might be the D (6 bases). The CDR3 extends over 15 amino acids. Trimming took off 4 bases at V and 3 bases at J, with 13 bases between the two ends.

The chain joins TRBV20-1 to TRBJ2-7, with 10 nucleotides matching TRBD2. V dropped 4 bases and J dropped 5; count of bases not matched to a gene: 8. Germline CDR1 reads DFQATT; CDR2 reads SNEGSKA (reference sequence). The CDR3 is 14 amino acids. The CDR3 bases are TGCAGTGCTAAACGGACTAGCGGACGGGACGAGCAGTACTTC. Translating it yields CSAKRTSGRDEQYF.

The rearrangement links TRBV28 to TRBJ2-3; 10 nucleotides match TRBD1. V shed 4 bases and J 3 bases; nucleotides not matched to a gene: 7. CDR3 size: 16 residues. Germline V gene lookup returns CDR1 MDHEN and CDR2 SYDVKM. The CDR3 nucleotides are TGTGCCAGCAGTTCCGGGACAGGGGTCCCTACAGATACGCAGTATTTT. It is translated as CASSSGTGVPTDTQYF.

This chain connects TRBV19 to TRBJ2-7, with TRBD2 matching over 9 bases. This CDR3 is 15 amino acids long. The V gene end was trimmed by 6 bases and the J gene end by 3 bases; junction bases not matched to a gene: 9. From germline, CDR1 is LNHDA and CDR2 SQIVND (reference sequence). CDR3 bases: TGTGCCAGTAGCCCTGGAAGCGGGGGGTACTACGAGCAGTACTTC. This encodes CASSPGSGGYYEQYF.

The chain links TRBV5-4 to TRBJ1-1; possible D gene TRBD1, 5 bases. The V gene lost 2 bases and the J gene lost 3 bases, with 11 bases spanning the gap. Germline V gene sequence: CDR1 SGHNT, CDR2 YYREEE (reference sequence). The CDR3 is made up of 14 amino acids. The CDR3 nucleotides are TGTGCCAGCAGCTTTACAGGATCCCACACTGAAGCTTTCTTT. This gives the protein CASSFTGSHTEAFF.

CDR3 sequence reads: CASSVEAGGRDTQYF. The CDR3 nucleotides read TGTGCCAGCAGCGTAGAGGCGGGGGGGAGAGATACGCAGTATTTT. The rearrangement links TRBV9 to TRBJ2-3; 9 positions agree with TRBD2. With 0 bases clipped from V and 5 bases from J, the junction kept 4 bases outside the gene matches. The CDR3 runs to 15 residues. The germline V gene encodes CDR1 SGDLS and CDR2 YYNGEE.

The chain has TRBV20-1 and TRBJ1-2; D is undetermined. CDR1 is DFQATT and CDR2 is SNEGSKA in the germline V gene (reference sequence). CDR3 length: 12 residues. Trimming took 7 bases from V and 5 from J, leaving 14 bases between them. The CDR3, as DNA: TGCAGTGGGGTCCTCGAAGGGTATGGCTACACCTTC. It codes for CSGVLEGYGYTF.

The chain carries TRBV5-1 and TRBJ1-2; TRBD1 is a possible D gene (6 bases). Trimming removed 1 base at V and 2 bases at J, with 9 bases between. The germline V gene has CDR1 SGHRS and CDR2 YFSETQ. This CDR3 comprises 14 residues. CDR3 nucleotide sequence: TGCGCCAGCAGCTTGAGAGGACAGAACTATGGCTACACCTTC. Protein: CASSLRGQNYGYTF.

The V gene is TRBV30, the J gene TRBJ2-7; a weak D match, TRBD2 (6 bases). The germline gives CDR1 GTSNPN, CDR2 SVGIG (reference sequence). The CDR3 totals 10 residues. The ends were cut back, 7 bases at V and 3 bases at J, with 7 bases in the middle. Here the CDR3 reads CAFGGYEQYF. The CDR3 DNA reads TGTGCCTTCGGGGGCTACGAGCAGTACTTC.

The gene calls are TRBV4-1 and TRBJ2-5; D assignment may be TRBD1 or TRBD2 (6 bases each). V dropped 0 bases and J dropped 5 bases, with 13 bases sitting between them. The CDR3 is made up of 15 amino acids. Germline assignment: CDR1 MGHRA and CDR2 YSYEKL. CDR3 in DNA: TGCGCCAGCAGCCAAGATTCGGGGGCTCGGGAGACCCAGTACTTC. It codes for CASSQDSGARETQYF.

This rearrangement joins TRBV19 to TRBJ2-4; TRBD2 matches at 9 bases. The CDR3 contains 15 residues. The germline V gene encodes CDR1 LNHDA and CDR2 SQIVND (reference sequence). The V gene end was trimmed by 2 bases and the J gene end by 1 base; junction bases not matched to a gene: 0. The CDR3 DNA follows: TGTGCCAGTAGTATAAGCGGGGGGGCCAAAAACATTCAGTACTTC. This translates into CASSISGGAKNIQYF.

The rearrangement links TRBV13 to TRBJ2-5, with 15 bases aligning to TRBD2. After removal of 4 bases from V and 3 bases from J, the junction contained 3 bases not matched to a gene. This CDR3 region has 16 residues. Germline loops: CDR1 PRHDT, CDR2 FYEKMQ (reference sequence). CDR3 DNA sequence: TGTGCCAGCAGCTACGGACTAGCGGGGGGGGAAGAGACCCAGTACTTC. Translated, it gives CASSYGLAGGEETQYF.